The clone carrying this T cell receptor beta chain was seen more than once but under ten times. This sample stems from a study of blood T cells in healthy people across ages. A second PCR of about 7 to 12 cycles used a sample-barcoded 5' primer and a J-beta primer mix. TCRdb reprocessed the 5' RACE reads with MiXCR, giving one entry per CDR3 protein. In the table there are more than 500,000 distinct CDR3 sequences, roughly a quarter of which are singletons. The CDR3 sequence is 13 residues long. Germline V gene data show CDR1 as LGHNA and CDR2 as YSLEER. Trimming removed 3 bases from V and 8 bases from J; junction bases left unmatched: 6. With each sample, at least 5 micrograms of total RNA were extracted.

The sequence derives from a woman between 70 and 85 years old in good health. The sequenced sample was blood. This chain connects TRBV4-3 to TRBJ1-2; 7 nucleotides align to TRBD1. The CDR3 bases are TGCGCCAGCAGCCACGGACAGGCGGGCGGCTACACCTTC. Its protein product is CASSHGQAGGYTF.